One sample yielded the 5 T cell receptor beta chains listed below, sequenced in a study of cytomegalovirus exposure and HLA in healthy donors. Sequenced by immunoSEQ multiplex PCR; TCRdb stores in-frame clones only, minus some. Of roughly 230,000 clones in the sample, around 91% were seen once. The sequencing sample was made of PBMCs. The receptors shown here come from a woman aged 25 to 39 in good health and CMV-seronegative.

The CDR3 protein is CSAFSRNEQFF. The CDR3 DNA follows: TGCAGTGCTTTCTCTCGGAATGAGCAGTTCTTC. V usage is TRBV20-1 and J usage is TRBJ2-1; D call uncertain. V gave up 5 bases and J gave up 7 bases, with 9 bases separating them. The germline V gene encodes CDR1 DFQATT and CDR2 SNEGSKA (reference sequence). The CDR3 is made up of 11 amino acids.

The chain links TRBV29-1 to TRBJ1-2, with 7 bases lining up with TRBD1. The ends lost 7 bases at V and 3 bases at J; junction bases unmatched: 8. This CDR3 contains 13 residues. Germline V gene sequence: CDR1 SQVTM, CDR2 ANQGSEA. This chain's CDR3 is CSDTTGMDYGYTF. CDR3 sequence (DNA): TGCAGCGATACGACAGGGATGGACTATGGCTACACCTTC.

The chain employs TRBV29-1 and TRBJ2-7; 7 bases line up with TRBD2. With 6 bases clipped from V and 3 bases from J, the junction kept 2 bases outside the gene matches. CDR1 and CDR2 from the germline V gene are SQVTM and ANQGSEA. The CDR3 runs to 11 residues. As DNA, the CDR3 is TGCAGCGTGGGGGGGGACTACGAGCAGTACTTC. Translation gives CSVGGDYEQYF.

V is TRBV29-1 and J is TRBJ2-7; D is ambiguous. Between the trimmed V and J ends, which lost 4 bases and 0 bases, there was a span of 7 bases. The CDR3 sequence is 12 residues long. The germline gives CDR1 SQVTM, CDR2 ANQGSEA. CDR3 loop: CSVVVPSYEQYF. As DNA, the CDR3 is TGCAGCGTTGTAGTTCCCTCCTACGAGCAGTACTTC.

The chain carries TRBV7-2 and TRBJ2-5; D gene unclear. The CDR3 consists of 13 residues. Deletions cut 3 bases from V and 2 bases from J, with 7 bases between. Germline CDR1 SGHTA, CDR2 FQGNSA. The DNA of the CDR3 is TGTGCCAGCAGCTTGGATCGTCAAGAGACCCAGTACTTC. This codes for CASSLDRQETQYF.